What follows are 24 T cell receptor beta chains derived from one specimen sequenced in a study of CD8 T cells in ankylosing spondylitis. One entry per CDR3 protein, called by TCRdb with MiXCR from the 5' RACE reads. The table records fewer than 500,000 distinct CDR3 sequences, 25% to 30% of them present only once. No cognate antigen is known for these TCRs. Study-level results: Fewer than ten highly homologous variants made up a TCR beta motif, and this motif appeared characteristic of ankylosing spondylitis blood.

Sequencing used blood, either unsorted or a sorted T cell fraction (not recorded which). Receptors were obtained from a male donor with ankylosing spondylitis.

J is TRBJ2-5 and V is TRBV12-3 or TRBV12-4; perhaps TRBD2 as D (6 bases). The CDR3 sequence is 15 residues long. The germline V and J ends were trimmed by 3 bases and 4 bases, with 15 bases remaining between them. The DNA for the CDR3 is TGTGCCAGCAGTTTCGCGCGGGGCGCGGGAGAGACCCAGTACTTC. It codes for CASSFARGAGETQYF.

The chain has TRBV2 and TRBJ2-2; D not resolved. The CDR3 is made up of 15 amino acids. V was clipped by 4 bases and J by 6 bases, with 15 bases between them. Germline V lookup: CDR1 SNHLY, CDR2 FYNNEI. CDR3 residues: CASSGPLTWAGELFF. The CDR3, as DNA: TGTGCCAGCAGTGGGCCCCTTACGTGGGCCGGGGAGCTGTTTTTT. Full variable domain (outside the CDR3, taken from reference TRBV2 and TRBJ2-2): EPEVTQTPSHQVTQMGQEVILRCVPISNHLYFYWYRQILGQKVEFLVSFYNNEISEKSEIFDDQFSVERPDGSNFTLKIRSTKLEDSAMYFCASSGPLTWAGELFFGEGSRLTVL.

This clonotype was counted only a few times. The chain uses TRBV6-1 and TRBJ2-6; D is possibly TRBD1 or TRBD2 (5 bases each). Germline values: CDR1 MNHNS, CDR2 SASEGT. V was shortened by 7 bases and J by 0 bases, with 13 bases between the two germline ends. This CDR3 is built from 16 residues. CDR3 DNA: TGTGCCAGCACCCGGGACGGCAGCTCTGGGGCCAACGTCCTGACTTTC. Its protein product is CASTRDGSSGANVLTF.

The V gene is TRBV27, the J gene TRBJ1-2; D not certain. In germline, CDR1 is MNHEY, CDR2 SMNVEV (reference sequence). This CDR3 has 14 amino acids. The V end lost 0 bases, the J end lost 4 bases, and 9 bases lay between the germline ends. The CDR3 reads CASSLSLNPYGYTF. CDR3 nucleotides: TGTGCCAGCAGTTTATCACTCAATCCCTATGGCTACACCTTC.

This clonotype has only a few counts. The J gene is TRBJ2-7, the V gene TRBV15, with D maybe TRBD2 (6 bases). The germline gives CDR1 LNHNV, CDR2 YYDKDF (reference sequence). With 0 bases removed from V and 4 bases from J, the gap between germline ends came to 7 bases. The CDR3 extends over 13 amino acids. The CDR3 sequence is CATSRDREYEQYV. The CDR3 DNA reads TGTGCCACCAGCAGAGATCGGGAGTACGAGCAGTACGTC.

The chain joins TRBV20-1 to TRBJ2-4; 7 nucleotides agree with TRBD2. The CDR3 is 15 residues long. The trim removed 3 bases at V and 2 bases at J, leaving 7 bases unmatched. Germline assignment: CDR1 DFQATT and CDR2 SNEGSKA (reference sequence). The CDR3 DNA is TGCAGTGCTAGGCGGGCGGGAGCGCCCAAAAACATTCAGTACTTC. Translated, it gives CSARRAGAPKNIQYF.

J is TRBJ1-6 and V is TRBV6-1; D is possibly TRBD1 (6 bases). There are 15 residues in the CDR3. With 1 base removed from V and 5 bases from J, the gap between germline ends came to 9 bases. Germline V gene lookup returns CDR1 MNHNS and CDR2 SASEGT. CDR3 in amino acids: CASSEGGPDNSPLHF. The CDR3 coding sequence is TGTGCCAGCAGTGAAGGGGGGCCGGATAATTCACCCCTCCACTTT.

The V and J genes are TRBV6-1 and TRBJ2-7; D not certain. V was trimmed by 3 bases and J by 3 bases, leaving 12 bases between them. Looked up from germline, CDR1 is MNHNS and CDR2 is SASEGT. The CDR3 has 14 residues. The CDR3 nucleotides read TGTGCCAGCAGTGATCACCGCAACGTCTACGAGCAGTACGTC. Protein product: CASSDHRNVYEQYV.

This clonotype was detected only a few times. The chain couples TRBV12-3 or TRBV12-4 to TRBJ1-2; possible D gene TRBD1, 5 bases. CDR3 length: 13 residues. V was pared by 2 bases and J by 6 bases, with 10 bases between. The CDR3 sequence is CASSLLGVNGYTF. The CDR3 DNA reads TGTGCCAGCAGTTTATTAGGGGTGAATGGCTACACCTTC.

The J gene is TRBJ2-7, the V gene TRBV11-2, with 8 bases aligning to TRBD2. Germline-derived CDR1 and CDR2 are SGHAT and FQNNGV. This CDR3 is 16 amino acids long. V lost 1 base and J lost 0; bases outside the gene matches: 5. CDR3: CASSLAGGPPSYEQYF. The CDR3 DNA follows: TGTGCCAGCAGCTTAGCGGGAGGGCCCCCCTCCTACGAGCAGTACTTC.

This clonotype turned up a few times. This chain links TRBV11-2 with TRBJ1-2; D is perhaps TRBD1 (6 bases). V was clipped by 5 bases and J by 9 bases, with 19 bases between them. The CDR3 covers 14 residues. Germline assignment: CDR1 SGHAT and CDR2 FQNNGV. For the CDR3, the DNA is TGTGCCAGCAGCCCGGCGGGGGGCTGGAGTAGCTACACCTTC. Translated, it gives CASSPAGGWSSYTF.

In this sample, this clonotype turned up a few times. The chain couples TRBV5-1 to TRBJ2-1, with 9 bases identical to TRBD2. J was trimmed by 6 bases and V by 4 bases; bases with no gene match: 14. CDR1 is SGHRS, CDR2 YFSETQ, per germline. The CDR3 contains 17 residues. In DNA form, the CDR3 reads TGCGCCAGCAGCACCGGACTAGCGTTCTTGGCTTTCAATGAGCAGTTCTTC. Its protein product is CASSTGLAFLAFNEQFF.

There are a few counts of this clonotype. J is TRBJ1-4 and V is TRBV11-2; possibly TRBD1 for D (5 bases). The V end lost 5 bases, the J end lost 4 bases, and 17 bases lay between the germline ends. Germline values: CDR1 SGHAT, CDR2 FQNNGV. The CDR3 has 16 amino acids. CDR3 amino acids: CASSKTPGPFNEKLFF. CDR3 in DNA: TGTGCCAGCAGCAAAACACCGGGACCCTTTAATGAAAAACTGTTTTTT.

In its sample, this clonotype was seen many times. The chain joins TRBV5-1 to TRBJ2-7, with TRBD1 matching 9 bases. Looked up from germline, CDR1 is SGHRS and CDR2 is YFSETQ. The J segment lost 5 bases and the V segment lost 4 bases, leaving 4 bases of the junction unmatched. This CDR3 has 13 amino acids. In nucleotides, the CDR3 is TGCGCCAGCAGCATGGGACAGGGCAACGAGCAGTACGTC. Its translation is CASSMGQGNEQYV.

This clonotype was found a few times. V gene TRBV3-1 combines with J gene TRBJ2-3, with 8 nucleotides matching TRBD1. Germline CDR1 and CDR2: LGHDT and YNNKEL (reference sequence). CDR3 length: 14 amino acids. The V segment lost 5 bases and the J segment 2 bases; nucleotides outside the gene matches: 3. For the CDR3, the DNA is TGTGCCAGCAGCGGGCAGGGGGCCACAGATACGCAGTATTTT. Its translation is CASSGQGATDTQYF.

The gene calls are TRBV24-1 and TRBJ1-2; 8 nucleotides agree with TRBD1. With 3 bases clipped from V and 8 bases from J, the junction kept 7 bases outside the gene matches. CDR1 and CDR2 from the germline V gene are KGHDR and SFDVKD. This CDR3 has 14 residues. The DNA for the CDR3 is TGTGCCACCAGTGATCCCCGGACAGGGAGGGGCTACACCTTC. It translates to CATSDPRTGRGYTF.

This clonotype was seen a handful of times. This chain connects TRBV7-2 to TRBJ2-1; D possibly matches TRBD1 or TRBD2 (5 bases each). Germline CDR1 and CDR2: SGHTA and FQGNSA. This CDR3 spans 15 amino acids. Trimming removed 1 base from V and 8 bases from J, with 15 bases in between. The CDR3 nucleotides are TGTGCCAGCAGCTTAGTGGTCGGGACGGTCGATGAGCAGTTCTTC. Encoded protein: CASSLVVGTVDEQFF.

The chain employs TRBV5-1 and TRBJ1-2; D not certain. The V gene's germline CDR1 is SGHRS and CDR2 YFSETQ. The CDR3 is made up of 14 amino acids. The germline V and J ends were trimmed by 6 bases and 3 bases, with 15 bases remaining between them. As DNA, the CDR3 is TGCGCCAGCACTCGGGAAGGGAGAGACTATGGCTACACCTTC. Encoded protein: CASTREGRDYGYTF.

V and J are TRBV10-3 and TRBJ2-2; D possibly uses TRBD1 or TRBD2 (5 bases each). CDR3 size: 15 residues. V was cut by 2 bases and J by 3 bases, with 10 bases left in between. Germline loops: CDR1 ENHRY, CDR2 SYGVKD. The CDR3 DNA sequence: TGTGCCATCAGTGAGCGGGGCCCCGACACCGGGGAGCTGTTTTTT. Translated, it gives CAISERGPDTGELFF.

This rearrangement joins TRBV7-9 to TRBJ2-1, with unresolved D. Germline V gene data show CDR1 as SEHNR and CDR2 as FQNEAQ (reference sequence). The length of the CDR3 is 12 residues. Trimming stripped 3 bases from V and 8 bases from J, with 8 bases between. The CDR3 nucleotides read TGTGCCAGCAGCTTCGGAGTGGATGAGCAGTTCTTC. Its protein is CASSFGVDEQFF.

The rearrangement links TRBV5-1 to TRBJ2-2; D uncertain. Germline loops: CDR1 SGHRS, CDR2 YFSETQ. The V end lost 0 bases, the J end lost 6 bases, and 15 bases lay between the germline ends. This CDR3 is 16 amino acids long. The CDR3 DNA sequence: TGCGCCAGCAGCTTGGATCCGGCAGATACGGCCGGGGAGCTGTTTTTT. Translating gives CASSLDPADTAGELFF.

This clonotype was counted only a few times. The V gene is TRBV6-5, the J gene TRBJ2-5; 7 bases fit TRBD1. The CDR3 contains 12 residues. J was trimmed by 4 bases and V by 6 bases; bases with no gene match: 2. Germline V gene sequence: CDR1 MNHEY, CDR2 SVGAGI. CDR3 nucleotides: TGTGCCAGCAGACAGGGGTCAGAGACCCAGTACTTC. Its translation: CASRQGSETQYF.

The CDR3 bases are TGCAGCGCAAGGGACAGGGGCACTGAAGCTTTCTTT. As protein: CSARDRGTEAFF. V and J are TRBV29-1 and TRBJ1-1, with TRBD1 identical over 10 bases. Germline lookup yields CDR1 SQVTM and CDR2 ANQGSEA. This CDR3 has 12 amino acids. V shed 7 bases, J shed 4 bases, and the junction held 3 bases outside the gene matches.

The chain employs TRBV29-1 and TRBJ1-1; 7 bases agree with TRBD1. This CDR3 region has 13 residues. The germline V gene encodes CDR1 SQVTM and CDR2 ANQGSEA. The junction had 8 bases not matched to a gene; V was cut back by 6 bases and J by 4 bases. CDR3 DNA: TGCAGCGTACGCGGACAGGCGTCCACTGAAGCTTTCTTT. It encodes CSVRGQASTEAFF.